The clone carrying this T cell receptor beta chain was seen a few times. Its specificity is not known. The source of the sample is a study of T cell repertoires in cytomegalovirus infection. TCRdb re-called the reads through MiXCR, storing one row per CDR3 protein. The sample lists a few hundred thousand distinct CDR3 sequences, over 35% occurring once. The germline V and J ends were trimmed by 5 bases and 4 bases, with 11 bases remaining between them. CDR1 MNHNS and CDR2 SASEGT come from the germline V gene. This CDR3 has 13 amino acids. This TCR was recovered from a human donor in good health (CMV status not recorded). Some clones in this sample may be carry-over from other donors' samples. The input for sequencing was cultured PBMCs, taken from culture after CMV antigen stimulation. The gene calls are TRBV6-1 and TRBJ2-5; TRBD2 is a possible D gene (6 bases). CDR3 in DNA: TGTGCCAGCAGTAGGGAGGTGATAGAGACCCAGTACTTC. It yields the protein CASSREVIETQYF.